The clone carrying this TCR beta chain was detected only a few times. Its matching antigen is unknown. The record originates from a study of T-cell memory formation after mild COVID-19. Overall study results and limits: Some clones that responded were present in memory (sampled pre-infection), which suggests cross-reactive memory joined. Balance between CD4 and CD8 was seen in clones contracting day 15 to 85, and a CD4+ lean was seen in later expanders.

MiXCR, run by TCRdb on the 5' RACE reads, gives a single entry per CDR3 protein. The sample lists about 430,000 distinct CDR3 sequences; less than 25% were seen once. The sequencing input was PBMCs or a T cell subset sorted from them (not recorded which). This sequence originates from an adult woman who had mild COVID-19 (a few samples of this study predate the infection). Cell type and time point are not known.

The CDR3 loop is CASRQAINQPQHF. The CDR3 region has the DNA TGTGCCAGCCGACAGGCGATTAATCAGCCCCAGCATTTT. The chain joins TRBV27 to TRBJ1-5; D is possibly TRBD1 (6 bases). CDR1 is MNHEY and CDR2 is SMNVEV in the germline V gene (reference sequence). Deletions cut 8 bases from V and 4 bases from J, with 12 bases between. The CDR3 extends over 13 amino acids.